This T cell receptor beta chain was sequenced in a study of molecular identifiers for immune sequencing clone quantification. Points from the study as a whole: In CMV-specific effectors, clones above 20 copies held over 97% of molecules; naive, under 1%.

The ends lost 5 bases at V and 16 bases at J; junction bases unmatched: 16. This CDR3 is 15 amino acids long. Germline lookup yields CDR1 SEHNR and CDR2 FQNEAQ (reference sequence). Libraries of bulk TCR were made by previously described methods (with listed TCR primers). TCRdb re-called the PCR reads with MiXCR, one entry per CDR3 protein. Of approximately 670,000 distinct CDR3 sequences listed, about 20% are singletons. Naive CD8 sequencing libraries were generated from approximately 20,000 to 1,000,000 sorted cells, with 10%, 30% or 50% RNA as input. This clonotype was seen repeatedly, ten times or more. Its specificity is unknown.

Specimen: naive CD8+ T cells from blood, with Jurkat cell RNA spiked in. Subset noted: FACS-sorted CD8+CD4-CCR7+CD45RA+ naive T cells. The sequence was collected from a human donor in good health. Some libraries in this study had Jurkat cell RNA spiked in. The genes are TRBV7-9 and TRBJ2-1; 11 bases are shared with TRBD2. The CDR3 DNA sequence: TGTGCCAGCAGCATTACTAGCGGGAGAGTCCCGGGGTCCTTCTTC. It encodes CASSITSGRVPGSFF.